This TCR beta chain was obtained from a study of blood T cell repertoires in COVID-19. For the study at large: COVID-19 samples collected from the United States, Italy and Spain covered acute and convalescent phases. In each case, the material was cDNA or gDNA derived from T cells, B-cell-depleted T cells, or PBMCs.

From germline, CDR1 is WSHSY and CDR2 SAAADI. V lost 1 base, J lost 4 bases, and 10 bases stayed unmatched. The CDR3 loop spans 17 amino acids. In the authors' methods: Reference gene primer amplification in the assay estimated nucleated cell counts. Data came from immunoSEQ multiplex PCR; TCRdb stores just in-frame clones and leaves some out. The V and J calls and the clone size are those of that table, but D and trimming were determined from the DNA. The sample carries fewer than 150,000 clones, around 90% recorded once. Sequenced: peripheral blood. The chain combines TRBV10-2 with TRBJ2-1; TRBD2 agrees at 7 bases. This receptor was identified in a human donor in a cohort sampled during active COVID-19. CDR3 in DNA: TGCGCCAGCAGTGAGTACACGCCCACTAGCGTTTACAATGAGCAGTTCTTC. As protein: CASSEYTPTSVYNEQFF.